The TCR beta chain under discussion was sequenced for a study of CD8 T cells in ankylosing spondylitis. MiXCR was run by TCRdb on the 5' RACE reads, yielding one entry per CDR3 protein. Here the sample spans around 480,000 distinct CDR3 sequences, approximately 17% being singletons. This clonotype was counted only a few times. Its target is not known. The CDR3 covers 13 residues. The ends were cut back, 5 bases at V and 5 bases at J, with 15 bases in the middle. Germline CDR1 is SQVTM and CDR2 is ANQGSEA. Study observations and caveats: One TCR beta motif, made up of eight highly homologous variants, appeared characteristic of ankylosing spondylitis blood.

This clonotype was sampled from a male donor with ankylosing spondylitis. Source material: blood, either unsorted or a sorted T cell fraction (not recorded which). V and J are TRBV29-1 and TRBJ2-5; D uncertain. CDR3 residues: CSVLPRPSETQYF. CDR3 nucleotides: TGCAGCGTTTTGCCCAGGCCATCGGAGACCCAGTACTTC.